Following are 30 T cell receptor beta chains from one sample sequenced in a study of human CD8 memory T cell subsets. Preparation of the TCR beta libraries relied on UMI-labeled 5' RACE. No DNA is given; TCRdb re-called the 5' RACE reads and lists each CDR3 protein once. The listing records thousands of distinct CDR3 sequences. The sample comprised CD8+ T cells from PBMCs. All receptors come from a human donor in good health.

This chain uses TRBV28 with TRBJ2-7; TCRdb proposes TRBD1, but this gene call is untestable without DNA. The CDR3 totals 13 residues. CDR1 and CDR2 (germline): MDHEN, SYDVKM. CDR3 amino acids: CASSRDRAYEQYF.

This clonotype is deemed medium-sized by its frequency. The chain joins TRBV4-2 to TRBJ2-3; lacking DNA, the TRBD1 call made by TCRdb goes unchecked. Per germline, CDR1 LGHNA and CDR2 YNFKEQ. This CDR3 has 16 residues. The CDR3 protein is CASSQDGTGNTDTQYF.

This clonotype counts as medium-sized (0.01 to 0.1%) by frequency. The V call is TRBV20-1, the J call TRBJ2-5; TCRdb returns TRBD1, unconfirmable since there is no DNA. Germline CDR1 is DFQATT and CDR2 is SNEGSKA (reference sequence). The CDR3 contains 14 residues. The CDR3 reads CSAVPGGVQETQYF.

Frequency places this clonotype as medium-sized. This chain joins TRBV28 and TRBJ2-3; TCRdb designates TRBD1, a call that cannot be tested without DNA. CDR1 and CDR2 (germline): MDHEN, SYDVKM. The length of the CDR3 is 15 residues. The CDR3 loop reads CASSFRQALTDTQYF.

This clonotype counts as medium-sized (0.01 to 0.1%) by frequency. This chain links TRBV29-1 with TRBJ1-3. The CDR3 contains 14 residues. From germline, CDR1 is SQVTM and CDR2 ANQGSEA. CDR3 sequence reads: CSVVEGSSGNTIYF.

The chain's CDR3 is CSAPRGEANEQFF. This chain connects TRBV20-1 to TRBJ2-1; as DNA is missing, the TRBD1 call by TCRdb cannot be tested. This CDR3 contains 13 residues. Germline V gives CDR1 DFQATT, CDR2 SNEGSKA (reference sequence).

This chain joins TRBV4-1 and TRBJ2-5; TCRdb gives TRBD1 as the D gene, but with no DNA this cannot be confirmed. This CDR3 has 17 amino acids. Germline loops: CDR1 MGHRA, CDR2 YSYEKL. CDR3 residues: CASSQVSARGGGETQYF.

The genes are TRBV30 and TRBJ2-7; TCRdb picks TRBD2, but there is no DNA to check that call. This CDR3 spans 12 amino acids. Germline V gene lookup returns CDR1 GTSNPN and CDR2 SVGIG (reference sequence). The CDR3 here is CAWSQLDLEQYF.

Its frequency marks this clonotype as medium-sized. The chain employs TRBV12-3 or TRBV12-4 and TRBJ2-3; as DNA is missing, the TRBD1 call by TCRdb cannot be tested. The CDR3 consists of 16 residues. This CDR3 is CASSPPGGNVRDTQYF.

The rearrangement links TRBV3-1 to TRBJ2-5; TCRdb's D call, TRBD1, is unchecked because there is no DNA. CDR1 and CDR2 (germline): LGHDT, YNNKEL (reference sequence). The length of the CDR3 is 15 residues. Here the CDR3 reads CASSQDPDSQETQYF.

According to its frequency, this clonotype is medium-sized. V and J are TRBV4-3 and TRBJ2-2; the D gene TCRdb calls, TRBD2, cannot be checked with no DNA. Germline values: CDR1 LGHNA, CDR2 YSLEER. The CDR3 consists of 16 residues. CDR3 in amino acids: CASSQDAGGNTGELFF.

CDR3 protein: CASSLDPGSSGNTIYF. The genes are TRBV11-2 and TRBJ1-3. From germline, CDR1 is SGHAT and CDR2 FQNNGV. The CDR3 sequence is 16 residues long. Full variable domain (remainder filled in from reference TRBV11-2 and TRBJ1-3): EAGVAQSPRYKIIEKRQSVAFWCNPISGHATLYWYQQILGQGPKLLIQFQNNGVVDDSQLPKDRFSAERLKGVDSTLKIQPAKLEDSAVYLCASSLDPGSSGNTIYFGEGSWLTVV.

This CDR3 reads CASRAGQGADQPQHF. The genes are TRBV12-3 or TRBV12-4 and TRBJ1-5; TCRdb indicates TRBD1, and absent DNA this call remains unverified. This CDR3 is 15 amino acids long.

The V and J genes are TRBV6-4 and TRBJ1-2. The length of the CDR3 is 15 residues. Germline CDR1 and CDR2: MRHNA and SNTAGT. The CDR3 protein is CASSDSGRNNYGYTF.

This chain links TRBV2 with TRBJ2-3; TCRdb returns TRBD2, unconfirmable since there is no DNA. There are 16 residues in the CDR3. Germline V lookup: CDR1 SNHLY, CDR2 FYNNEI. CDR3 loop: CASSEIRERGTDTQYF. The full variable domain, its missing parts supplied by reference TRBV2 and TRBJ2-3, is EPEVTQTPSHQVTQMGQEVILRCVPISNHLYFYWYRQILGQKVEFLVSFYNNEISEKSEIFDDQFSVERPDGSNFTLKIRSTKLEDSAMYFCASSEIRERGTDTQYFGPGTRLTVL.

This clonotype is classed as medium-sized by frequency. The CDR3: CSAREVGAEAFF. The chain combines TRBV20-1 with TRBJ1-1; TCRdb calls TRBD1, which cannot be checked without DNA. CDR3 length: 12 residues. Germline CDR1 and CDR2: DFQATT and SNEGSKA (reference sequence).

This CDR3 reads CSAGGWNTEAFF. This rearrangement joins TRBV29-1 to TRBJ1-1. The CDR3 runs 12 residues. Germline V gene lookup returns CDR1 SQVTM and CDR2 ANQGSEA. The whole variable domain, filled in from reference TRBV29-1 and TRBJ1-1, reads SAVISQKPSRDICQRGTSLTIQCQVDSQVTMMFWYRQQPGQSLTLIATANQGSEATYESGFVIDKFPISRPNLTFSTLTVSNMSPEDSSIYLCSAGGWNTEAFFGQGTRLTVV.

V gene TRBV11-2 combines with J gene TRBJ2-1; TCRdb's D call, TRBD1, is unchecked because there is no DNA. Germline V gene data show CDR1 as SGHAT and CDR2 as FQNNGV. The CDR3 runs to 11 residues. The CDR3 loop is CASSPGSEQFF. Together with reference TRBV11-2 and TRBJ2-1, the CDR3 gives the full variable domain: EAGVAQSPRYKIIEKRQSVAFWCNPISGHATLYWYQQILGQGPKLLIQFQNNGVVDDSQLPKDRFSAERLKGVDSTLKIQPAKLEDSAVYLCASSPGSEQFFGPGTRLTVL.

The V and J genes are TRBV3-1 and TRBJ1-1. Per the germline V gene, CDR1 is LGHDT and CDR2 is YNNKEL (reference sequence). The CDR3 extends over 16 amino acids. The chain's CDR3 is CASSQDLGQTNTEAFF.

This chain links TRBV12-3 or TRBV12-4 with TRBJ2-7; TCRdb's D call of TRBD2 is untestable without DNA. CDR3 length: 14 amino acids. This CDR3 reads CASSLEGEAYEQYF.

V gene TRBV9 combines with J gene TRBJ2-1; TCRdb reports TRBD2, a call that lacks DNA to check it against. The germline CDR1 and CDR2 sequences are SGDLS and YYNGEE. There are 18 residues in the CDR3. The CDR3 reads CASSLPTSGSGAYNEQFF.

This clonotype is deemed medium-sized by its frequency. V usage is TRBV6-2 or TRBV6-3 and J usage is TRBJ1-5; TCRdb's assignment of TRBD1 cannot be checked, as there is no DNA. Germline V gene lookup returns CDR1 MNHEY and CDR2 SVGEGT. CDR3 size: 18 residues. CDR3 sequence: CASSFSGTGTIGNQPQHF.

CDR3 loop: CASSHIAGVRILNTGELFF. The chain links TRBV3-1 to TRBJ2-2; there is no DNA to check the TCRdb D call of TRBD2. The CDR3 is 19 amino acids. Germline V gene lookup returns CDR1 LGHDT and CDR2 YNNKEL (reference sequence).

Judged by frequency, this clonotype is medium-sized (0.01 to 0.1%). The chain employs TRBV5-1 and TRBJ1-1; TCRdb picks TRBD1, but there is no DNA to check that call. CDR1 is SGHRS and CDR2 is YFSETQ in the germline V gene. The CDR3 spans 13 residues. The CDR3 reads CASMGEGNTEAFF.

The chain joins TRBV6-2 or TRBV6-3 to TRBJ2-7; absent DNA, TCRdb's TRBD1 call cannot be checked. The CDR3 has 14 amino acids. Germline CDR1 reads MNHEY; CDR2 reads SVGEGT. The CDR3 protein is CASSYRTGVDEQYF.

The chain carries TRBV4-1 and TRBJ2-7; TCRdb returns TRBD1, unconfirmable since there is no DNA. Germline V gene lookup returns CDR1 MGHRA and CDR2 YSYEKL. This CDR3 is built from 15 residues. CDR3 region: CASSQGQGRAYEQYF.

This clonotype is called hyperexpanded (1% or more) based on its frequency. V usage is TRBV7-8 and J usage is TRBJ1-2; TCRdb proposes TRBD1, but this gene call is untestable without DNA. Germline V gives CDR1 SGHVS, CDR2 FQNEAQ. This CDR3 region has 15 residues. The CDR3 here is CASSLASGRGYGYTF.

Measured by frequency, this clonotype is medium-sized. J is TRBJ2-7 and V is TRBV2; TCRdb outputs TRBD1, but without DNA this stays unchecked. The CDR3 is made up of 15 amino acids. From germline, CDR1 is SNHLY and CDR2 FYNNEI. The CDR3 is CASSETPTGGGEQYF.

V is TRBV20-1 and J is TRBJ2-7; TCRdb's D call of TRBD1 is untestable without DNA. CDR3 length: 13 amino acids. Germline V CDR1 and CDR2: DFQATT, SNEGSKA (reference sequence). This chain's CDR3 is CSGSDRETYEQYF.

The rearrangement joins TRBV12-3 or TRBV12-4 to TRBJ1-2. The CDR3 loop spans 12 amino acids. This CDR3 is CASRDGYYGYTF.